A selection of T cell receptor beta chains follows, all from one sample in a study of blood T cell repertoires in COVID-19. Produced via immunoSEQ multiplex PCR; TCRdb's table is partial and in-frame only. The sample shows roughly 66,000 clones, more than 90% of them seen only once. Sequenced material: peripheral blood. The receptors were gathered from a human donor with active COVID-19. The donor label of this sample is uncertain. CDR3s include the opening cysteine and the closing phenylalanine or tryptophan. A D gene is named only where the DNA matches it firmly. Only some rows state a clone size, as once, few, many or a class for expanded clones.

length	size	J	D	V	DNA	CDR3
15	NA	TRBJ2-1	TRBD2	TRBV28	TGTGCCAGCAGTTCCTATAGCGGGATCTACAATGAGCAGTTCTTC	CASSSYSGIYNEQFF
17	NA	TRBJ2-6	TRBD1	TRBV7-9	TGTGCCAGCAGCTTTGGACAGGGGAGCTCTGGGGCCAACGTCCTGACTTTC	CASSFGQGSSGANVLTF
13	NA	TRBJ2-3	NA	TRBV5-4	TGTGCCAGCAGGCTTCAACAGGCGGATACGCAGTATTTT	CASRLQQADTQYF
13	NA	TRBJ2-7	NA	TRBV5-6	TGTGCCAGCAGCGATGGACAGCTCTACGAGCAGTACTTC	CASSDGQLYEQYF
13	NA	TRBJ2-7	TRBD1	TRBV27	TGTGCCAGCAGTTCGACAGGGGGCAACGAGCAGTACTTC	CASSSTGGNEQYF
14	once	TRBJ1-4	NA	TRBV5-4	TGTGCCAGCAGTCTGGACTCAACTAATGAAAAACTGTTTTTT	CASSLDSTNEKLFF
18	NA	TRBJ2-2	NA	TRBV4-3	TGCGCCAGCAGCCAAGATATTAGGACTGGGGCGAACACCGGGGAGCTGTTTTTT	CASSQDIRTGANTGELFF
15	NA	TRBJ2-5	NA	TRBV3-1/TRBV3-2	TGTGCCAGCAGCCACGAACCAGCGGTCTCAGAGACCCAGTACTTC	CASSHEPAVSETQYF
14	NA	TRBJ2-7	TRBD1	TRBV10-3	TGTGCCATCAGTGAGTCTTGGCAGGGGGCTGGTTGGAACTTC	CAISESWQGAGWNF
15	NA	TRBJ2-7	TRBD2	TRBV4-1	TGCGCCAGCAGCCAAGATGGGGCTAGCGGGAGGAGGCTGTACTTC	CASSQDGASGRRLYF
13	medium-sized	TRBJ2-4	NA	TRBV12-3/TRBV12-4	TGTGCCAGCAGTTTAGTAGGGGGAAACATTCAGTACTTC	CASSLVGGNIQYF
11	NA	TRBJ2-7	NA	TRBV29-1	TGCAGCGTTATAACAGCCTACGAGCAGTACTTC	CSVITAYEQYF
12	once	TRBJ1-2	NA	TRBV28	TGTGCCAGCAGACCTTTCCGGGATGGCTACACCTTC	CASRPFRDGYTF
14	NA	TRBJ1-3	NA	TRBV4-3	TGCGCCAGCAGCCAACAGGGTCCTGGAAACACCATATATTTT	CASSQQGPGNTIYF
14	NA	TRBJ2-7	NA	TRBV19	TGTGCCAGTAGTATCCAGGGCCCTTCCTACGAGCAGTACTTC	CASSIQGPSYEQYF
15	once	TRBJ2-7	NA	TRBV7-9	TGTGCCAGCAGCTTAGGCGTTCCGGGTTCCTACGAGCAGTACTTC	CASSLGVPGSYEQYF
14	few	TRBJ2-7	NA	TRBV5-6	TGTGCCAGCAGCCCGCGGGGGCGCTCCGGCGAGCAGTACTTC	CASSPRGRSGEQYF
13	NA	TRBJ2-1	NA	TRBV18	TGTGCCAGCTCACTCCAGGGGTACAATGAGCAGTTCTTC	CASSLQGYNEQFF
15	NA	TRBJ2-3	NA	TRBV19	TGTGCCAGTAGTTCCCGACTGGCTAGCACAGATACGCAGTATTTT	CASSSRLASTDTQYF
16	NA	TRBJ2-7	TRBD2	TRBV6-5	TGTGCCAGCAGTTCGGGACTAGCGGGAGTAATGTGGGAGCAGTACTTC	CASSSGLAGVMWEQYF
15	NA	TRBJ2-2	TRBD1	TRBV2	TGTGCCAGCAGTGACAGGGACAGGTTAACCGGGGAGCTGTTTTTT	CASSDRDRLTGELFF
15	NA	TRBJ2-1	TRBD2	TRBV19	TGTGCCAGTAGTCCTGTAGCGGGAGTCTACGATGAGCAGTTCTTC	CASSPVAGVYDEQFF
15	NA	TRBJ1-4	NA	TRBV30	TGTGCCTGGAGTGAACAGGGACTAATAAATGAAAAACTGTTTTTT	CAWSEQGLINEKLFF
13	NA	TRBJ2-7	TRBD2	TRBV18	TGTGCCAGCTCATTAGCGGGAGCAGACGAGCAGTACTTC	CASSLAGADEQYF
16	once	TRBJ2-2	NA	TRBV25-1	TGTGCCAGCAGTGAATCAGAGACAAGGAACACCGGGGAGCTGTTTTTT	CASSESETRNTGELFF
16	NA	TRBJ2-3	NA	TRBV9	TGTGCCAGCAGCGTAGGACAGAGGCGGAGCACAGATACGCAGTATTTT	CASSVGQRRSTDTQYF
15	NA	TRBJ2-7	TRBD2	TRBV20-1	TGCAGTGCTAGTCGGTCTAGCGGGAGGGGCAACGAGCAGTACTTC	CSASRSSGRGNEQYF
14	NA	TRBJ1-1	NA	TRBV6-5	TGTGCCAGCAGACCCCGGTTGGGGAGCACTGAAGCTTTCTTT	CASRPRLGSTEAFF
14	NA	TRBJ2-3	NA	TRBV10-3	TGTGCCATCATGGATAGCGGACTCACAGATACGCAGTATTTT	CAIMDSGLTDTQYF
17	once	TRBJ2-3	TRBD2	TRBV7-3	TGTGCCAGCAGCGAAGGTGCGGGAGGGCCGGGGACAGATACGCAGTATTTT	CASSEGAGGPGTDTQYF
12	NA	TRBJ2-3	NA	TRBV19	TGTGCCAGTAGCCCTAGCACAGATACGCAGTATTTT	CASSPSTDTQYF
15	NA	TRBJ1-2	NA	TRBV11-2	TGTGCCAGCAGCTTAATCCTAGAGACTAACTATGGCTACACCTTC	CASSLILETNYGYTF
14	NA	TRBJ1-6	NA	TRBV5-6	TGTGCCAGCAGCTTAAGGCAGGCGAATTCACCCCTCCACTTT	CASSLRQANSPLHF
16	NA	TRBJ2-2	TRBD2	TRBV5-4	TGTGCCAGCAGCTATGGGGTTAGCGGGAGGGCCGGGGAGCTGTTTTTT	CASSYGVSGRAGELFF
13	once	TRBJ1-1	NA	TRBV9	TGTGCCAGCAGCGTAAGCCAGGGAAAGGAAGCTTTCTTT	CASSVSQGKEAFF